Listed here is a single T cell receptor beta chain. The sample originates from a study of blood T cell repertoires in COVID-19. Here immunoSEQ multiplex PCR was the method, and the copy in TCRdb shows in-frame clones only, minus some. The sample contains 200,000 to 250,000 clones, approximately 81% of which appear only once. This TCR was recovered from an elderly woman with COVID-19, enrolled during active disease. The material sequenced was peripheral blood.

CDR3 region: CATPKGLAGTHEQYF. CDR3 nucleotide sequence: TGTGCCACCCCTAAGGGGCTAGCGGGAACCCACGAGCAGTACTTC. The V and J genes are TRBV5-3 and TRBJ2-7; 9 bases line up with TRBD2. TRBV5-3 is assigned to the ORF class and has an uncertain function. Trimming removed 9 bases from V and 5 bases from J; junction bases left unmatched: 15. There are 15 residues in the CDR3.